The sequence of this T cell receptor (beta chain) was determined in a study of cytomegalovirus exposure and HLA in healthy donors. Germline V gives CDR1 LNHNV, CDR2 YYDKDF (reference sequence). The V and J ends lost 0 bases and 0 bases respectively, with 15 bases between them. The CDR3 consists of 17 residues. In the PCR, 60 Vbeta and 13 Jbeta primers were used. Clones were read by immunoSEQ multiplex PCR, and TCRdb kept only the in-frame ones, dropping some. The sample consists of about 160,000 clones, about four fifths of them appearing once. The chain carries TRBV15 and TRBJ2-7; D is uncertain. This clonotype was sampled from a man aged 30 to 39 in good health and CMV-seronegative. Specimen: PBMCs. In DNA, the CDR3 is TGTGCCACCAGCAGAGATCGGAGCGATCTAGGCTCCTACGAGCAGTACTTC. Translating it yields CATSRDRSDLGSYEQYF.